One and the same sample provided the 25 T cell receptor beta chains below, sequenced in a study of identical twins. MiXCR, applied by TCRdb to the 5' RACE reads, yields one record per CDR3 protein. The sample consists of approximately 500,000 distinct CDR3 sequences, approximately 16% of them appearing once. This same sample was also taken into another study, of yellow fever vaccine responses in identical twins.

Source material: CD4+ T cells sorted from blood. The receptors were gathered from a woman aged 18-29 years in good health.

In its sample, this clonotype was seen many times. V gene TRBV5-1 combines with J gene TRBJ1-2, with D perhaps TRBD1 (6 bases). The CDR3 is made up of 13 amino acids. From germline, CDR1 is SGHRS and CDR2 YFSETQ. The V end was cut by 3 bases, the J end by 2 bases, with 8 bases between. This CDR3 is CASSSTGNYGYTF. For the CDR3, the DNA is TGCGCCAGCAGCTCTACAGGGAACTATGGCTACACCTTC.

The genes are TRBV10-2 and TRBJ2-5; D gene uncertain. Germline V gene lookup returns CDR1 WSHSY and CDR2 SAAADI. CDR3 length: 13 amino acids. V lost 6 bases to trimming and J lost 1 base, with 9 bases between them. The chain's CDR3 is CASRGPVQETQYF. In DNA, the CDR3 is TGCGCCAGCAGGGGCCCTGTCCAAGAGACCCAGTACTTC.

This clonotype has a handful of counts. This chain joins TRBV10-3 and TRBJ2-1, with a possible D match to TRBD2 (5 bases). V lost 10 bases and J 9 bases, leaving 16 bases between the germline ends. The CDR3 totals 12 residues. Germline CDR1 and CDR2: ENHRY and SYGVKD. CDR3: CANSRRYGEQFF. As DNA, the CDR3 is TGTGCCAACTCACGGAGGTACGGTGAGCAGTTCTTC.

This clonotype has just a few counts. This chain joins TRBV20-1 and TRBJ2-7; 8 bases match TRBD1. The CDR3 totals 13 residues. V shed 5 bases and J 4 bases; nucleotides not matched to a gene: 7. Germline loops: CDR1 DFQATT, CDR2 SNEGSKA (reference sequence). CDR3 bases: TGCAGTGCTCTCGCCAGGGGGCAGTACGAGCAGTACGTC. It is translated as CSALARGQYEQYV.

This clonotype was observed a handful of times. The chain employs TRBV28 and TRBJ1-2; TRBD1 might be the D (6 bases). Germline lookup yields CDR1 MDHEN and CDR2 SYDVKM. The V end was cut by 6 bases, the J end by 4 bases, with 9 bases between. The CDR3 loop spans 12 amino acids. In DNA, the CDR3 is TGTGCCAGCAGAGGGGGGCCCTATGGCTACACCTTC. Translated: CASRGGPYGYTF.

This clonotype was seen a handful of times. The chain has TRBV28 and TRBJ2-2; TRBD2 might be the D (6 bases). The CDR3 runs 16 residues. Germline assignment: CDR1 MDHEN and CDR2 SYDVKM. Trimming removed 4 bases from V and 5 bases from J, with 17 bases in between. CDR3 sequence (DNA): TGTGCCAGCAGTTCGGGGGACGCCGTAAGAACCGGGGAGCTGTTTTTT. Encoded protein: CASSSGDAVRTGELFF.

This clonotype was seen more than once but under ten times. The V call is TRBV28, the J call TRBJ1-2; D gene ambiguous. The V end lost 8 bases, the J end lost 1 base, and 11 bases lay between the germline ends. The CDR3 runs 13 residues. CDR1 and CDR2 from the germline V gene are MDHEN and SYDVKM. CDR3 sequence reads: CASRQANNYGYTF. The CDR3 DNA reads as TGTGCCAGCCGGCAGGCAAATAACTATGGCTACACCTTC.

In its sample, this clonotype was seen a few times. CDR3 nucleotide sequence: TGCAGTGCTAGAGATCGCAGGGTAGTTGAAGAGACCCAGTACTTC. It yields the protein CSARDRRVVEETQYF. This rearrangement joins TRBV20-1 to TRBJ2-5; weak D call: TRBD1 (5 bases). V was pared by 0 bases and J by 3 bases, with 14 bases between. In germline, CDR1 is DFQATT, CDR2 SNEGSKA (reference sequence). This CDR3 region has 15 residues.

The sample holds a few counts of this clonotype. The rearrangement uses TRBV24-1 and TRBJ1-5; D possibly corresponds to TRBD1 (5 bases). Germline CDR1 reads KGHDR; CDR2 reads SFDVKD. The CDR3 length is 16 residues. V lost 4 bases to trimming and J lost 11 bases, with 23 bases between them. This CDR3 is CATSDSTAVGFKAQHF. DNA of the CDR3: TGTGCCACCAGTGACTCGACAGCGGTGGGGTTTAAAGCCCAGCATTTT.

V usage is TRBV11-2 and J usage is TRBJ2-2; no reliable D call. Germline V lookup: CDR1 SGHAT, CDR2 FQNNGV. The CDR3 loop spans 14 amino acids. V was trimmed by 5 bases and J by 4 bases, leaving 11 bases between them. For the CDR3, the DNA is TGTGCCAGCAGCATTACCTATGGCACCGGGGAGCTGTTTTTT. This sequence encodes CASSITYGTGELFF.

This clonotype was counted at least ten times. This rearrangement joins TRBV7-9 to TRBJ1-6; D call uncertain. Germline V gives CDR1 SEHNR, CDR2 FQNEAQ (reference sequence). Between the trimmed V and J ends, which lost 4 bases and 11 bases, there was a span of 6 bases. The CDR3 extends over 11 amino acids. The CDR3 is CASSYATPLHF. The CDR3 DNA follows: TGTGCCAGCAGCTACGCAACACCCCTCCACTTT.

Only a few counts were recorded for this clonotype. V usage is TRBV10-2 and J usage is TRBJ1-1; maybe TRBD1 (6 bases). Germline V gene data show CDR1 as WSHSY and CDR2 as SAAADI. V was pared by 7 bases and J by 1 base, with 16 bases between. The CDR3 is 15 residues long. CDR3 sequence reads: CASNDQGPRNTEAFF. The CDR3 DNA follows: TGCGCCAGCAATGACCAGGGGCCGAGGAACACTGAAGCTTTCTTT.

The chain is built from TRBV4-2 and TRBJ2-3, with 10 bases aligning to TRBD1. The ends lost 8 bases at V and 4 bases at J; junction bases unmatched: 9. The CDR3 runs to 15 residues. Germline loops: CDR1 LGHNA, CDR2 YNFKEQ. The DNA of the CDR3 is TGTGCCAGCTCACAGGACAGGGGGTACGCAGATACGCAGTATTTT. It translates to CASSQDRGYADTQYF.

This chain connects TRBV27 to TRBJ2-3; 9 bases are shared with TRBD1. This CDR3 is built from 14 residues. Germline CDR1 and CDR2: MNHEY and SMNVEV (reference sequence). Trimming at V came to 7 bases and at J to 4 bases, leaving 6 bases not matched to a gene. The CDR3 sequence: CASTPDRGADTQYF. For the CDR3, the DNA is TGTGCCAGCACCCCGGACAGGGGTGCAGATACGCAGTATTTT.

At least ten counts were recorded for this clonotype. CDR3 sequence (DNA): TGCAGTGAAATAACCGGGACAGGGAACAGCAATCAGCCCCAGCATTTT. Protein: CSEITGTGNSNQPQHF. The genes are TRBV20-1 and TRBJ1-5; 9 positions match TRBD1. Germline V gives CDR1 DFQATT, CDR2 SNEGSKA (reference sequence). The CDR3 sequence is 16 residues long. With V trimmed by 7 bases and J by 1 base, 11 bases remained unmatched.

The V and J genes are TRBV25-1 and TRBJ2-3, with 13 nucleotides matching TRBD2. Germline V gene lookup returns CDR1 MGHDK and CDR2 SYGVNS. The CDR3 length is 14 residues. J was trimmed by 6 bases and V by 5 bases; bases with no gene match: 2. As DNA, the CDR3 is TGTGCCAGCAGTCAACTAGCGGGGGGGGATACGCAGTATTTT. Protein product: CASSQLAGGDTQYF. The variable domain in full, completed from reference TRBV25-1 and TRBJ2-3, reads EADIYQTPRYLVIGTGKKITLECSQTMGHDKMYWYQQDPGMELHLIHYSYGVNSTEKGDLSSESTVSRIRTEHFPLTLESARPSHTSQYLCASSQLAGGDTQYFGPGTRLTVL.

The chain is built from TRBV7-8 and TRBJ2-4; a weak D match, TRBD1 (6 bases). The CDR3 extends over 19 amino acids. CDR1 and CDR2 from the germline V gene are SGHVS and FQNEAQ. Trimming pared 5 bases from V and 0 bases from J, leaving 23 bases between. DNA for the CDR3: TGTGCCAGCAGCCGACCATCCGGGACAACAACTCTAGCCAAAAACATTCAGTACTTC. Encoded protein: CASSRPSGTTTLAKNIQYF.

The V and J genes are TRBV4-1 and TRBJ2-4; 9 bases line up with TRBD2. The germline V gene has CDR1 MGHRA and CDR2 YSYEKL. The junction had 4 bases not matched to a gene; V was cut back by 3 bases and J by 4 bases. CDR3 length: 15 amino acids. In nucleotides, the CDR3 is TGCGCCAGCAGCCAGGAGCTAGCGGGGAAAAACATTCAGTACTTC. Translated: CASSQELAGKNIQYF.

This sequence joins TRBV4-1 and TRBJ1-6; 9 bases line up with TRBD1. Per the germline V gene, CDR1 is MGHRA and CDR2 is YSYEKL. The CDR3 is made up of 15 amino acids. V was clipped by 2 bases and J by 9 bases; unmatched bases: 5. The CDR3 region has the DNA TGCGCCAGCAGCCAAACCGGGACAGGGTTTTCACCCCTCCACTTT. This encodes CASSQTGTGFSPLHF.

The CDR3, as DNA: TGTGCCAGCACCCAGGGTGGTCCGGGCACAGATACGCAGTATTTT. Residues: CASTQGGPGTDTQYF. The V call is TRBV12-3 or TRBV12-4, the J call TRBJ2-3; possibly TRBD1 for D (5 bases). The germline V and J ends were trimmed by 7 bases and 1 base, with 15 bases remaining between them. CDR3 length: 15 amino acids.

Only a few counts were recorded for this clonotype. The chain has TRBV5-1 and TRBJ2-5; 10 nucleotides line up with TRBD1. From germline, CDR1 is SGHRS and CDR2 YFSETQ. V dropped 6 bases and J dropped 2; count of bases not matched to a gene: 10. This CDR3 is built from 16 residues. The CDR3: CASIPGGTGVQETQYF. DNA for the CDR3: TGCGCCAGCATTCCAGGCGGGACAGGGGTACAAGAGACCCAGTACTTC.

J is TRBJ1-2 and V is TRBV6-4, with a possible D match to TRBD1 (5 bases). In germline, CDR1 is MRHNA, CDR2 SNTAGT. Trimming stripped 7 bases from V and 2 bases from J, with 14 bases between. The CDR3 sequence is 14 residues long. The CDR3 DNA sequence: TGTGCCAGCATTCCGGGACGCCCAAACTATGGCTACACCTTC. As protein: CASIPGRPNYGYTF.

This chain joins TRBV20-1 and TRBJ2-7; 9 bases map to TRBD2. This CDR3 region has 15 residues. Trimming cost V 3 bases and J 3 bases; bases outside gene matches: 9. Germline V gene data show CDR1 as DFQATT and CDR2 as SNEGSKA (reference sequence). Written as DNA, the CDR3 is TGCAGTGCTAGTAGGCTAGCGGGAATAAACTACGAGCAGTACTTC. Its translation is CSASRLAGINYEQYF.

V usage is TRBV20-1 and J usage is TRBJ2-5; 9 nucleotides line up with TRBD1. V shed 7 bases and J 0 bases; nucleotides not matched to a gene: 12. Looked up from germline, CDR1 is DFQATT and CDR2 is SNEGSKA (reference sequence). This CDR3 region has 16 residues. This CDR3 is CSVYLYGTGYQETQYF. CDR3 bases: TGCAGTGTGTACCTTTACGGGACAGGGTACCAAGAGACCCAGTACTTC.

This chain connects TRBV5-1 to TRBJ2-3, with 14 bases lining up with TRBD2. Germline CDR1 and CDR2: SGHRS and YFSETQ. CDR3 length equals 17 residues. Trimming cost V 7 bases and J 1 base; bases outside gene matches: 8. As DNA, the CDR3 is TGCGCCAGCTGTGTGACTAGCGGGGGGGCGGGCACAGATACGCAGTATTTT. Translating gives CASCVTSGGAGTDTQYF. Using reference TRBV5-1 and TRBJ2-3 for the parts outside the CDR3, the full variable domain is KAGVTQTPRYLIKTRGQQVTLSCSPISGHRSVSWYQQTPGQGLQFLFEYFSETQRNKGNFPGRFSGRQFSNSRSEMNVSTLELGDSALYLCASCVTSGGAGTDTQYFGPGTRLTVL.